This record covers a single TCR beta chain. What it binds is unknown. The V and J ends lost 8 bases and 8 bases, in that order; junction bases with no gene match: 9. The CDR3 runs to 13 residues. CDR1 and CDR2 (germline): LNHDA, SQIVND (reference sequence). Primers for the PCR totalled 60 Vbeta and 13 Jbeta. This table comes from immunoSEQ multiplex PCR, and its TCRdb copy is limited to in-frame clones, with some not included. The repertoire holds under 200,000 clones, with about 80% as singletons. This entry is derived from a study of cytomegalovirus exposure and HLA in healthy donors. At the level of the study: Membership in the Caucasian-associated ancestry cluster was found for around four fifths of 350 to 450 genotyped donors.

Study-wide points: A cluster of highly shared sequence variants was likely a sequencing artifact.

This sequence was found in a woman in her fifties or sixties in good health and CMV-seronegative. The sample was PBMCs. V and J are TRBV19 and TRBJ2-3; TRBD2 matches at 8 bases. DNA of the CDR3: TGTGCCAGTCTCGGGGCGGCGGGGGGTACGCAGTATTTT. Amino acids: CASLGAAGGTQYF.